This is a list of T cell receptor beta chains from one sample in a study of PD-1 blockade in classical Hodgkin lymphoma. Assay used: immunoSEQ multiplex PCR; TCRdb lists only in-frame clones, some missing. Among about 97,000 clones listed, over 80% were seen once. Sample: peripheral blood mononuclear cells (PBMCs), taken at baseline. These receptors all come from a human donor with classical Hodgkin lymphoma. Both conserved end residues are part of each CDR3. Each record gives: clone size, D gene, V gene, J gene, CDR3 protein, CDR3 DNA. The D gene is left open where the match is weak. Clone sizes are given selectively: once, few, many, or a class where the clone is expanded.

.	.	TRBV30	TRBJ1-5	CAWSGGGSEQPQHF	TGTGCCTGGAGTGGCGGGGGTTCGGAGCAGCCCCAGCATTTT
once	.	TRBV2	TRBJ2-2	CASRDDGYTGELFF	TGTGCCAGCAGGGATGATGGGTACACCGGGGAGCTGTTTTTT
.	.	TRBV28	TRBJ2-7	CASGRQGVEQYF	TGTGCCAGCGGGCGGCAGGGAGTTGAGCAGTACTTC
.	.	TRBV7-8	TRBJ2-2	CASSLVTANTGELFF	TGTGCCAGCAGCTTAGTTACTGCGAACACCGGGGAGCTGTTTTTT
.	.	TRBV28	TRBJ1-3	CASSFGGELLSGNTIYF	TGTGCCAGCAGTTTCGGGGGGGAGCTGCTCTCTGGAAACACCATATATTTT
few	.	TRBV29-1	TRBJ1-2	CSVESGYGYTF	TGCAGCGTTGAATCGGGCTATGGCTACACCTTC
.	.	TRBV15	TRBJ1-2	CATSRDGRGYYTF	TGTGCCACCAGCAGAGATGGTAGGGGTTACTACACCTTC
.	TRBD1	TRBV4-3	TRBJ1-2	CASSQDVKGLTGMSYTF	TGCGCCAGCAGCCAAGATGTTAAGGGCCTGACAGGGATGAGCTACACCTTC
.	TRBD2	TRBV11-2	TRBJ2-1	CASSLDFSGRVRFF	TGTGCCAGCAGCTTAGATTTTAGCGGGAGGGTCCGATTCTTC
.	.	TRBV19	TRBJ1-2	CASSQAARNYGYTF	TGTGCCAGTAGCCAAGCCGCCAGGAACTATGGCTACACCTTC
.	.	TRBV14	TRBJ2-3	CASSSGTLTDTQYF	TGTGCCAGCAGCTCCGGGACATTGACAGATACGCAGTATTTT
.	.	TRBV28	TRBJ2-3	CASSNVGHRTDTQYF	TGTGCCAGCAGCAACGTGGGCCATCGCACAGATACGCAGTATTTT
.	.	TRBV5-1	TRBJ1-2	CASSSDSSYGYTF	TGCGCCAGCAGCTCGGACAGCTCCTATGGCTACACCTTC
.	.	TRBV5-4	TRBJ2-5	CASSSSGTSRETQYF	TGTGCCAGCAGTTCCAGCGGGACAAGCAGGGAGACCCAGTACTTC
.	.	TRBV5-6	TRBJ2-3	CASSLVQLRTDTQYF	TGTGCCAGCAGCTTGGTTCAGCTTCGCACAGATACGCAGTATTTT
.	.	TRBV10-3	TRBJ1-1	CAISPDSYNTEAFF	TGTGCCATCAGCCCGGACAGTTATAACACTGAAGCTTTCTTT
once	.	TRBV7-7	TRBJ2-5	CASSLVGRDSGAQYF	TGTGCCAGCAGCTTAGTTGGCAGGGACTCGGGGGCCCAGTACTTC
.	.	TRBV7-3	TRBJ2-3	CASSSGAGTQYF	TGTGCCAGCAGCTCAGGCGCGGGTACGCAGTATTTT
.	TRBD2	TRBV9	TRBJ2-1	CASSVEVWEGGHNEQFF	TGTGCCAGCAGCGTAGAGGTCTGGGAGGGAGGCCACAATGAGCAGTTCTTC
.	TRBD2	TRBV7-6	TRBJ2-7	CASSLASSGYSYEQYF	TGTGCCAGCAGCTTAGCTTCTAGCGGTTACTCCTACGAGCAGTACTTC
.	TRBD1	TRBV5-1	TRBJ1-1	CASTRGTGLSEAFF	TGCGCCAGCACCAGAGGGACAGGGCTTTCCGAAGCTTTCTTT
.	TRBD2	TRBV9	TRBJ2-3	CASSVLWGLAGSTDTQYF	TGTGCCAGCAGCGTACTCTGGGGACTAGCGGGGAGCACAGATACGCAGTATTTT
.	.	TRBV19	TRBJ2-1	CASKSRGGLAFYNEQFF	TGTGCCAGTAAAAGCAGGGGGGGGCTAGCGTTCTACAATGAGCAGTTCTTC
few	.	TRBV28	TRBJ2-2	CASSSQNTGELFF	TGTGCCAGCAGTTCTCAGAACACCGGGGAGCTGTTTTTT
once	.	TRBV12-1	TRBJ2-7	CASSLFYEQYF	TGTGCCAGCAGCTTATTCTACGAGCAGTACTTC
.	TRBD1	TRBV30	TRBJ1-5	CAWSAGGGQPQHF	TGTGCCTGGAGTGCAGGGGGTGGTCAGCCCCAGCATTTT
.	.	TRBV4-3	TRBJ2-7	CASSQEAQGFGDEQYF	TGCGCCAGCAGCCAAGAGGCCCAGGGATTCGGGGACGAGCAGTACTTC
.	.	TRBV4-1	TRBJ2-5	CASSPSGRGRETQYF	TGCGCCAGCAGCCCATCAGGGAGGGGGAGGGAGACCCAGTACTTC
.	.	TRBV30	TRBJ1-2	CAWVQDGNYGYTF	TGTGCCTGGGTTCAGGACGGGAACTATGGCTACACCTTC
.	TRBD2	TRBV5-1	TRBJ2-3	CASTVSGSVTDTQYF	TGCGCCAGCACCGTTAGCGGGAGCGTTACAGATACGCAGTATTTT
.	TRBD1	TRBV7-9	TRBJ1-1	CASSLPGQGINTEAFF	TGTGCCAGCAGCCTTCCGGGACAGGGGATCAACACTGAAGCTTTCTTT
.	.	TRBV27	TRBJ1-2	CASSSNDRPGYTF	TGTGCCAGCAGTTCAAACGACAGGCCGGGCTACACCTTC
.	.	TRBV10-3	TRBJ2-7	CAISGRHSYEQYF	TGTGCCATCAGTGGCAGGCACTCCTACGAGCAGTACTTC
.	.	TRBV7-8	TRBJ2-7	CASSPRGGSLSMEQYF	TGTGCCAGCAGCCCCCGGGGCGGGTCCCTTTCCATGGAGCAGTACTTC
many	.	TRBV9	TRBJ2-1	CASSVEVTHNEQFF	TGTGCCAGCAGCGTAGAGGTGACGCACAATGAGCAGTTCTTC
.	.	TRBV7-2	TRBJ2-4	CASSPRDFPLLQYF	TGTGCCAGCAGCCCCCGGGACTTCCCCCTTCTTCAGTACTTC
.	.	TRBV19	TRBJ1-5	CASSISRDQPQHF	TGTGCCAGTAGTATTTCCAGGGATCAGCCCCAGCATTTT
few	.	TRBV21-1	TRBJ2-1	CATPRTRDEQFF	TGTGCCACGCCCCGGACCCGGGATGAGCAGTTCTTC
once	.	TRBV2	TRBJ2-5	CASSELAALGTQYF	TGTGCCAGCAGTGAACTAGCTGCCTTGGGGACCCAGTACTTC
.	TRBD2	TRBV6-5	TRBJ2-3	CASSYSGTTRDTQYF	TGTGCCAGCAGTTACTCCGGGACTACTAGAGATACGCAGTATTTT
.	.	TRBV19	TRBJ2-1	CASSMEQGLEGSNEQFF	TGTGCCAGTAGTATGGAGCAGGGGCTCGAGGGTTCGAATGAGCAGTTCTTC
.	.	TRBV5-1	TRBJ2-1	CASSPTVGSLYNEQFF	TGCGCCAGCAGCCCTACCGTCGGGAGTCTCTACAATGAGCAGTTCTTC
.	TRBD1	TRBV7-9	TRBJ1-1	CASSLQGTTEAFF	TGTGCCAGCAGCCTACAGGGGACCACTGAAGCTTTCTTT
once	TRBD1	TRBV5-4	TRBJ1-2	CASSTRTGEIYGYTF	TGTGCCAGCAGCACTAGGACAGGGGAAATCTATGGCTACACCTTC
.	.	TRBV7-2	TRBJ2-2	CASSLDTGELFF	TGTGCCAGCAGCTTGGACACCGGGGAGCTGTTTTTT
.	TRBD2	TRBV6-1	TRBJ2-7	CASSPTSESYEQYF	TGTGCCAGCAGTCCCACTAGCGAATCCTACGAGCAGTACTTC
.	.	TRBV23-1	TRBJ2-5	CASSRRYGKTQYF	TGCGCCAGCAGTAGACGGTACGGAAAGACCCAGTACTTC
.	TRBD2	TRBV5-6	TRBJ2-1	CASSLGLASNEQFF	TGTGCCAGCAGCTTGGGACTAGCTAGCAATGAGCAGTTCTTC
.	.	TRBV9	TRBJ2-6	CASSVVPDSGANVLTF	TGTGCCAGCAGCGTAGTACCTGACTCTGGGGCCAACGTCCTGACTTTC
.	.	TRBV27	TRBJ1-1	CASSLLGAMNTEAFF	TGTGCCAGCAGTTTATTGGGGGCCATGAACACTGAAGCTTTCTTT
.	TRBD1	TRBV29-1	TRBJ1-4	CSVGQGSNEKLFF	TGCAGCGTCGGACAGGGGTCTAATGAAAAACTGTTTTTT
.	.	TRBV4-1	TRBJ2-7	CASSLYWDHSSYEQYF	TGCGCCAGCAGCCTCTATTGGGACCACAGCTCCTACGAGCAGTACTTC
.	.	TRBV7-2	TRBJ2-7	CASSLAPRRTQYF	TGTGCCAGCAGCCTAGCCCCGAGGAGAACGCAGTACTTC
.	.	TRBV10-3	TRBJ1-3	CAISETGSGNTIYF	TGTGCCATCAGTGAGACAGGCTCTGGAAACACCATATATTTT
.	TRBD1	TRBV7-2	TRBJ2-2	CASSRDRDTGELFF	TGTGCCAGCAGCCGGGACAGGGACACCGGGGAGCTGTTTTTT
few	TRBD1	TRBV6-1	TRBJ1-2	CASSAGDSFYGYTF	TGTGCCAGCAGTGCAGGGGACAGCTTCTATGGCTACACCTTC
.	TRBD2	TRBV5-1	TRBJ2-1	CASSWTSGVNEQFF	TGCGCCAGCAGCTGGACTAGCGGAGTCAATGAGCAGTTCTTC
.	.	TRBV18	TRBJ2-1	CASSPMRELYNEQFF	TGTGCCAGCTCACCTATGAGGGAGCTCTACAATGAGCAGTTCTTC